This T cell receptor (beta chain) was observed in a study of blood T cell repertoires in COVID-19. Study details: From T cells, B-cell-depleted T cells, or PBMCs came the material, which was cDNA or gDNA.

This clone was recorded once. Only in-frame clones appear in the TCRdb table, and some are missing; sequencing was by immunoSEQ multiplex PCR. The table includes about 220,000 clones, over 65% detected once. Participant reports of clinical history set cohort assignment. Germline V gene data show CDR1 as SGHTA and CDR2 as FQGNSA. The CDR3 length is 16 residues. Unmatched junction bases numbered 13, after V lost 6 bases and J lost 5 bases. The sample taken for sequencing was PBMCs or T cells enriched from blood (not recorded which). The rearrangement joins TRBV7-2 to TRBJ2-3, with 8 bases identical to TRBD2. This receptor was obtained from a woman in her sixties or seventies who had recovered from COVID-19. CDR3 in amino acids: CASRSIGRGAEDTQYF. For the CDR3, the DNA is TGTGCCAGCAGGAGTATTGGGCGGGGGGCGGAAGATACGCAGTATTTT.